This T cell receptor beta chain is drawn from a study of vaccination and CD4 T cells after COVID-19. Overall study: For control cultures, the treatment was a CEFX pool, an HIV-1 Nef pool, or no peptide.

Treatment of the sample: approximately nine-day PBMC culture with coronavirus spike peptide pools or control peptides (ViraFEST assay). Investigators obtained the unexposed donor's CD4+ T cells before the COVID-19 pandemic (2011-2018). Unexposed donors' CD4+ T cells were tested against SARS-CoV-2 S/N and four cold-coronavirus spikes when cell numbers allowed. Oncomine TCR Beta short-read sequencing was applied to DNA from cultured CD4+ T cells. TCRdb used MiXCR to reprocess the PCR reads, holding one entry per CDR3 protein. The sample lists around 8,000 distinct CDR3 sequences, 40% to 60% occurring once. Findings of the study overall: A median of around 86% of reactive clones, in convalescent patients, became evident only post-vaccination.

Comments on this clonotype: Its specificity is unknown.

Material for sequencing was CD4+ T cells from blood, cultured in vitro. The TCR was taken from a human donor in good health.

The CDR3 spells CASSLEGTSGRFYNEQFF. CDR3 nucleotides: TGTGCCAGCAGCTTAGAGGGGACTAGCGGGAGGTTCTACAATGAGCAGTTCTTC. The chain recombines TRBV7-2 with TRBJ2-1, with 15 nucleotides matching TRBD2. The CDR3 is 18 residues long. Germline values: CDR1 SGHTA, CDR2 FQGNSA. J gave up 3 bases and V 1 base, and 4 bases lay outside the gene matches.